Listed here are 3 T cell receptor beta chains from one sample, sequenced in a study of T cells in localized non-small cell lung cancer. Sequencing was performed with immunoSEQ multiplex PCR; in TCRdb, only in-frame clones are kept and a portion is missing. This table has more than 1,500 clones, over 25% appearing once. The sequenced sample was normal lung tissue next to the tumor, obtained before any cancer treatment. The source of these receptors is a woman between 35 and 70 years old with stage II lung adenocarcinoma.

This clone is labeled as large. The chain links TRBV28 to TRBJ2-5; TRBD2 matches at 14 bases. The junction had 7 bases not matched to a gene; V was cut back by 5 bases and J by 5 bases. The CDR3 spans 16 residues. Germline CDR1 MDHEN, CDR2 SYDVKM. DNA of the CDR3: TGTGCCAGCAGTCGACAGACTAGCGGGAGGGACGAGACCCAGTACTTC. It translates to CASSRQTSGRDETQYF.

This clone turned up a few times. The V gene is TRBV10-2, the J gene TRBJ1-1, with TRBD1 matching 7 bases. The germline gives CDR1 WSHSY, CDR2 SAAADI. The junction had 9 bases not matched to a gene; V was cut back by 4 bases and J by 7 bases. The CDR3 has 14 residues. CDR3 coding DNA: TGCGCCAGCAGTGGAATCACAGGGGATCTTGAAGCTTTCTTT. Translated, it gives CASSGITGDLEAFF.

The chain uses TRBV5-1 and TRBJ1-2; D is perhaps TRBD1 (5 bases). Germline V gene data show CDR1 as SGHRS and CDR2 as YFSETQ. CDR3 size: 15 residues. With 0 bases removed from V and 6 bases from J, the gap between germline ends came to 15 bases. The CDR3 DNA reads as TGCGCCAGCAGCTTGGATATGTTTGAGGGGAATGGCTACACCTTC. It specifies CASSLDMFEGNGYTF.